This T cell receptor beta chain was recorded in a study of OX40 agonist ivuxolimab in advanced cancers. Findings and limits, study-wide: On average, CD8+ T cells showed a greater number of expanded clones than CD4+. At 0.1 to 3.0 mg/kg and by week 6, CD4+ and CD8+ T cells in the blood had expanded clonally.

The CDR3 has 14 residues. CDR1 is LNHDA and CDR2 is SQIVND in the germline V gene (reference sequence). V shed 7 bases, J shed 8 bases, and the junction held 9 bases outside the gene matches. Autoimmune disease history or systemic immunosuppression led to patient exclusion. A word on this clone: The antigen is unknown.

Method: immunoSEQ multiplex PCR; TCRdb's copy keeps in-frame clones and lacks some. The sample has roughly 50,000 clones; approximately 88% are singletons. The V call is TRBV19, the J call TRBJ1-3, with 9 bases matching TRBD1. The sample consisted of CD4+ or CD8+ T cells sorted from blood, taken in a trial of the OX40 agonist ivuxolimab. The TCR comes from an adult with an advanced solid tumor such as melanoma, head and neck, liver or kidney cancer. CDR3 amino acids: CASNNRDRVDTIYF. In DNA form, the CDR3 reads TGTGCCAGTAATAACCGGGACAGGGTCGACACCATATATTTT. Full variable domain (missing parts from reference TRBV19 and TRBJ1-3): DGGITQSPKYLFRKEGQNVTLSCEQNLNHDAMYWYRQDPGQGLRLIYYSQIVNDFQKGDIAEGYSVSREKKESFPLTVTSAQKNPTAFYLCASNNRDRVDTIYFGEGSWLTVV.